Listed below are T cell receptor beta chains from one sample, sequenced in a study of T-cell memory formation after mild COVID-19. From the 5' RACE reads, TCRdb called clonotypes with MiXCR, one entry per CDR3 protein. The sample has hundreds of thousands of distinct CDR3 sequences, approximately 27% seen once. The sample consisted of PBMCs or a T cell subset sorted from them (not recorded which). The receptors come from an adult woman who had mild COVID-19 (a few samples of this study predate the infection). Cell type and time point are not known. Each CDR3 is given with its conserved first and last residue. D genes are given only for firm matches. Some rows mark clone size as missing; the rest say once, few, many or name a class of expanded clone.

abundance	d_gene	v_gene	j_gene	CDR3nt	CDR3aa
.	.	TRBV12-3/TRBV12-4	TRBJ1-2	TGTGCCACCTCGTGGGGCAGCGGCTACACCTTC	CATSWGSGYTF
.	TRBD2	TRBV5-1	TRBJ2-3	TGCGCCAGCAGCTTGGCGGCTAGCGGGGGGGCCGCGGATACGCAGTATTTT	CASSLAASGGAADTQYF
.	.	TRBV6-5	TRBJ1-4	TGTGCCAGCAGTTACAACCCTGTTGCAACTAATGAAAAACTGTTTTTT	CASSYNPVATNEKLFF
.	.	TRBV30	TRBJ2-2	TGTGCCTGGAGGCGGACAGCAAACACCGGGGAGCTGTTTTTT	CAWRRTANTGELFF
few	.	TRBV5-6	TRBJ1-2	TGTGCCAGCAGCTTGGCCACAGGGAGGGATGGCTACACCTTC	CASSLATGRDGYTF
.	.	TRBV5-6	TRBJ2-7	TGTGCCAGCAGCTGGAGGGGAAAGGGGCCCTACGAGCAGTACTTC	CASSWRGKGPYEQYF
few	.	TRBV20-1	TRBJ2-1	TGCAGTGCTAGCTCTCTGCAGGGGTCCCACAATGAGCAGTTCTTC	CSASSLQGSHNEQFF
few	.	TRBV24-1	TRBJ1-2	TGTGCCACCAGTGAACAGAATAACTATGGCTACACCTTC	CATSEQNNYGYTF
.	.	TRBV20-1	TRBJ1-1	TGCAGTGCTAGAGATGCGGGGTTGAACACTGAAGCTTTCTTT	CSARDAGLNTEAFF
many	.	TRBV23-1	TRBJ2-6	TGCGCCAGCAGTCAACTCAAAGGGCACCGGCGATGCTCTGGGGCCAACGTCCTGACTTTC	CASSQLKGHRRCSGANVLTF
.	.	TRBV27	TRBJ1-1	TGTGCCAGCAGTTATAACAGGGAGATGAACACTGAAGCTTTCTTT	CASSYNREMNTEAFF
.	.	TRBV12-3/TRBV12-4	TRBJ2-3	TGTGCCAGCAGCCGTGTCCTCCTCTATGGGCAGTATTTT	CASSRVLLYGQYF
.	.	TRBV19	TRBJ2-7	TGTGCCAGTAGTTACGGGGGGCCCTCCTACGAGCAGTACTTC	CASSYGGPSYEQYF
few	.	TRBV7-9	TRBJ1-1	TGTGCCAGCAGACCCAGGTCGGGCGACACTGAAGCTTTCTTT	CASRPRSGDTEAFF
many	TRBD1	TRBV18	TRBJ2-2	TGTGCCAGCAGCCCAGGGACAGCGAACACCGGGGAGCTGTTTTTT	CASSPGTANTGELFF
few	.	TRBV29-1	TRBJ1-1	TGCAGCGTTGATGCAGGGGACACTGAAGCTTTCTTT	CSVDAGDTEAFF
.	TRBD1	TRBV6-1	TRBJ2-7	TGTGCCAGTTTCCCCTGGACAGGGACCTCCCCTTTCTACGAGCAGTACTTC	CASFPWTGTSPFYEQYF
.	.	TRBV3-1	TRBJ2-5	TGTGCCAGCAGCCACGGCTCGGGGGCAGGGGTACAAGAGACCCAGTACTTC	CASSHGSGAGVQETQYF
.	TRBD2	TRBV24-1	TRBJ2-5	TGTGCCACCAGTGACTCTAGCGGCACAAGGGAGACCCAGTACTTC	CATSDSSGTRETQYF
few	.	TRBV4-1	TRBJ2-2	TGCGCCAGCAGCCAAAGGCTGGACCTGCGAAACACCGGGGAGCTGTTTTTT	CASSQRLDLRNTGELFF
few	.	TRBV12-3/TRBV12-4	TRBJ1-5	TGTGCCAGCAGTATAAGAGTCGGGGAGCCCCAGCATTTT	CASSIRVGEPQHF
.	.	TRBV5-6	TRBJ2-3	TGTGCCAGCAGCTCCCTACTAGCTAGCACAGATACGCAGTATTTT	CASSSLLASTDTQYF
few	.	TRBV7-8	TRBJ1-5	TGTGCCAGCAGCTTAACTTTAGACAGCAATCAGCCCCAGCATTTT	CASSLTLDSNQPQHF
few	.	TRBV27	TRBJ1-1	TGTGCCAGCAGTTCGTACAGGGAGGTAAGGAACACTGAAGCTTTCTTT	CASSSYREVRNTEAFF
.	TRBD1	TRBV30	TRBJ1-1	TGTGCCTGGAGGGCGGGACAGGGAAACACTGAAGCTTTCTTT	CAWRAGQGNTEAFF
few	.	TRBV29-1	TRBJ1-1	TGCAGCGTAGCCGGAGCTTTCTTT	CSVAGAFF
.	.	TRBV18	TRBJ2-4	TGTGCCAGCTCACCACAGGGATACATTCAGTACTTC	CASSPQGYIQYF
.	.	TRBV29-1	TRBJ1-5	TGCAGCGTTGCTCAGGGGAAGGTAAATCAGCCCCAGCATTTT	CSVAQGKVNQPQHF
.	TRBD2	TRBV5-5	TRBJ2-5	TGTGCCAGCAGCTTGGCCGGGACTAGAACCGCTGGCGGAGAGACCCAGTACTTC	CASSLAGTRTAGGETQYF
.	.	TRBV7-9	TRBJ2-3	TGTGCCAGCAGCTTAGCCCGGACGAATACGCAGTATTTT	CASSLARTNTQYF
few	.	TRBV9	TRBJ2-2	TGTGCCAGCAGCGTAGTAGGGGGAGTTTACGGTCACACCGGGGAGCTGTTTTTT	CASSVVGGVYGHTGELFF
.	.	TRBV5-1	TRBJ2-3	TGCGCCAGCAGCCCAAATACAGGTTCTAGCACAGATACGCAGTATTTT	CASSPNTGSSTDTQYF
few	.	TRBV6-2/TRBV6-3	TRBJ1-4	TGTGCCAGCAGTTTCTCGGAGGTACTGTTTTTT	CASSFSEVLFF
.	.	TRBV4-1	TRBJ1-1	TGCGCCAGCAGCCAAGAAGATATGGGCTTTAGGGGCACTGAAGCTTTCTTT	CASSQEDMGFRGTEAFF
few	TRBD2	TRBV6-8	TRBJ2-3	TGTGCCAGCAGTTATGAGCGGGAGCGAAGGAGCACAGATACGCAGTATTTT	CASSYERERRSTDTQYF
.	.	TRBV28	TRBJ1-4	TGTGCCAGCAGTTTATCGAGGTTAGCAACGGAAAAACTGTTTTTT	CASSLSRLATEKLFF
.	TRBD1	TRBV6-6	TRBJ2-7	TGTGCCAGCAGCACCGGGACAGGGGTGACGGCGAGCGAGCAGTACTTC	CASSTGTGVTASEQYF
.	TRBD1	TRBV19	TRBJ1-2	TGTGCCAGTAGTCCGCCCGGGACAGGATTCATAAACTATGGCTACACCTTC	CASSPPGTGFINYGYTF
.	.	TRBV20-1	TRBJ2-7	TGCAGTGCCCAGCGGTCTGGAACCTCCTACGAGCAGTACTTC	CSAQRSGTSYEQYF
.	TRBD2	TRBV3-1	TRBJ2-4	TGTGCCAGCAGCCTGAGGGAGGGGTCGGACATTCAGTACTTC	CASSLREGSDIQYF
.	TRBD1	TRBV27	TRBJ2-5	TGTGCCAGCAGTCCGGGGACAGGGGGCGCCCGGGAGACCCAGTACTTC	CASSPGTGGARETQYF
many	.	TRBV5-1	TRBJ2-1	TGCGCCAGCAACGACTACTCCTACAATGAGCAGTTCTTC	CASNDYSYNEQFF
few	TRBD1	TRBV10-3	TRBJ1-2	TGTGCCATCAGTAGGGACAGCACTAACTATGGCTACACCTTC	CAISRDSTNYGYTF
few	.	TRBV5-1	TRBJ2-7	TGCGCCAGCAGCTTGGGTCCCCCGACAGGCTTCTCCTACGAGCAGTACTTC	CASSLGPPTGFSYEQYF
.	.	TRBV29-1	TRBJ2-1	TGCAGCGTTGTGCAGGGTGTAAATGAGCAGTTCTTC	CSVVQGVNEQFF
few	TRBD2	TRBV15	TRBJ2-5	TGTGCCACCAGCTTGGGTAGCGGGGTAGAGACCCAGTACTTC	CATSLGSGVETQYF
.	.	TRBV3-1	TRBJ2-4	TGTGCCAGCAGCCCGCGGTCCAAAAACATTCAGTACTTC	CASSPRSKNIQYF
.	TRBD1	TRBV12-3/TRBV12-4	TRBJ1-5	TGTGCCAGCAGTCCCGAGGACAGGGGCGCCGTGGGGCCCCAGCATTTT	CASSPEDRGAVGPQHF
.	.	TRBV6-5	TRBJ2-3	TGTGCCACCTCCCGGGCCCCCGCGGATACGCAGTATTTT	CATSRAPADTQYF